This TCR beta chain was sequenced during a study of spatial heterogeneity in lung cancer. TCRdb fed the 5' RACE reads into MiXCR, producing one record per CDR3 protein. The repertoire holds tens of thousands of distinct CDR3 sequences, approximately 12% seen once, with over 40% in the top ten. Time point reported: sample taken at primary tumor resection. The input for sequencing was PBMCs, taken at surgery. The TCR comes from a male donor with early-stage non-small cell lung cancer.

CDR3 loop: CASSLRQGLAYEQYF. The CDR3 bases are TGTGCCAGCTCTCTCCGACAGGGGCTCGCCTACGAGCAGTACTTC. The chain carries TRBV18 and TRBJ2-7; TRBD1 matches 8 bases. CDR1 KGHSH and CDR2 LQKENI come from the germline V gene. The CDR3 loop spans 15 amino acids. Losses at the gene ends were 6 bases for V and 2 bases for J; bases not matched to a gene: 9. Supplemented by reference TRBV18 and TRBJ2-7, the full variable domain reads NAGVMQNPRHLVRRRGQEARLRCSPMKGHSHVYWYRQLPEEGLKFMVYLQKENIIDESGMPKERFSAEFPKEGPSILRIQQVVRGDSAAYFCASSLRQGLAYEQYFGPGTRLTVT.